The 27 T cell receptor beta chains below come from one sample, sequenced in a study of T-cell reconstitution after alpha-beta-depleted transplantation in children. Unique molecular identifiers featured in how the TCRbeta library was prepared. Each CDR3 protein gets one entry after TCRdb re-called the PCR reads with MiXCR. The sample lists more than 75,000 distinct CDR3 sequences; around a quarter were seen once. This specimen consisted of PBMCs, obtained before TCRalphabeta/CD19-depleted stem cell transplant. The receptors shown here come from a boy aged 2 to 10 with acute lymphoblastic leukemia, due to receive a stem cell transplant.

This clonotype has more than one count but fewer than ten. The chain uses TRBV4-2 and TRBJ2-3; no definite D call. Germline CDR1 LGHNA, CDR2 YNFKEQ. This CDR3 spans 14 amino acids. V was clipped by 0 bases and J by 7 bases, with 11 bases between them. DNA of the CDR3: TGTGCCAGCAGCCAAGACGGCACTACCAATACGCAGTATTTT. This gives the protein CASSQDGTTNTQYF.

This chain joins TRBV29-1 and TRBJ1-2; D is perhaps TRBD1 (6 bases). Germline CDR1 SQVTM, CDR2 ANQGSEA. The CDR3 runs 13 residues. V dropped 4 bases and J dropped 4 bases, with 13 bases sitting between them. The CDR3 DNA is TGCAGCGTTGGAGGGGGGACCGGCTATGGCTACACCTTC. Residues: CSVGGGTGYGYTF.

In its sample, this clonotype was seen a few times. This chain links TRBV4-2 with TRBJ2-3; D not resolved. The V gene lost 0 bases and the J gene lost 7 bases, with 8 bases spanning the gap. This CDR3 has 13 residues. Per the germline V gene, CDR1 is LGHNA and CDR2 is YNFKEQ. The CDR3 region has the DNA TGTGCCAGCAGCCAAGATCATGGGAATACGCAGTATTTT. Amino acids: CASSQDHGNTQYF.

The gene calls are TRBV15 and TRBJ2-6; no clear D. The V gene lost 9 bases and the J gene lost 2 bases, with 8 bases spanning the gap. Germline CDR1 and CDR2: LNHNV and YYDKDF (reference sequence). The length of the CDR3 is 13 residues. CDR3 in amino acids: CATREAGANVLTF. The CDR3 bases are TGTGCCACGCGAGAAGCTGGGGCCAACGTCCTGACTTTC.

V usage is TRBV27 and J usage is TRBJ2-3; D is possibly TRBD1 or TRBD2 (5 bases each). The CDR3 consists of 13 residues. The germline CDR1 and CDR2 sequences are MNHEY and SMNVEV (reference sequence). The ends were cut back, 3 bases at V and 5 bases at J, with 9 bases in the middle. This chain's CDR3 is CASSLRGLDTQYF. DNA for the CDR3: TGTGCCAGCAGTTTGAGGGGTTTAGATACGCAGTATTTT.

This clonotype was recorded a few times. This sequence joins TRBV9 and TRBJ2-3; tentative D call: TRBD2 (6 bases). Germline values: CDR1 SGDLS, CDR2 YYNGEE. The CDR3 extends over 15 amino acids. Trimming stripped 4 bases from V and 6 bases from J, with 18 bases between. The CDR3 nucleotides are TGTGCCAGCAGCCGAAGGGAGGCGAGGGCGGATACGCAGTATTTT. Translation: CASSRREARADTQYF.

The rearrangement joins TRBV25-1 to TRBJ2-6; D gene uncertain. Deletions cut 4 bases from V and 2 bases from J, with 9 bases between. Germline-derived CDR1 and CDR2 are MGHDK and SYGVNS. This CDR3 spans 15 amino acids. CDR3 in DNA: TGTGCCAGCAGTGTTGTTACTCCTGGGGCCAACGTCCTGACTTTC. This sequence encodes CASSVVTPGANVLTF.

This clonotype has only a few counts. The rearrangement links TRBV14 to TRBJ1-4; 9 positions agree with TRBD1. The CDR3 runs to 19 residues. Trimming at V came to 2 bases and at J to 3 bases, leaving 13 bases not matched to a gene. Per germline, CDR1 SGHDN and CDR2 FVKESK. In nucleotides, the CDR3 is TGTGCCAGCAGCCAAAACCCTAGGGACAGGGTGTTGGCTAATGAAAAACTGTTTTTT. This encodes CASSQNPRDRVLANEKLFF.

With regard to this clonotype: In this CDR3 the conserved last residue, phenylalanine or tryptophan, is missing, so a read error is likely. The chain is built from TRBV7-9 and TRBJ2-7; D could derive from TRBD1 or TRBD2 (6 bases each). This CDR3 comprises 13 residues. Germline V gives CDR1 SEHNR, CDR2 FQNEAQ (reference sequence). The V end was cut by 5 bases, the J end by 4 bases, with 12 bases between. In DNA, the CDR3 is TGTGCCAGCAGCCCAGAAGGGGGGTACGAGCAGTACATC. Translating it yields CASSPEGGYEQYI.

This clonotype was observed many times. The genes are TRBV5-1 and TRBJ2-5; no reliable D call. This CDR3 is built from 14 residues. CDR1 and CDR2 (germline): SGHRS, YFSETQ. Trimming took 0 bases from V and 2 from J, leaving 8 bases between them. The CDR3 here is CASSLEVAQETQYF. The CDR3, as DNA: TGCGCCAGCAGCTTGGAGGTGGCGCAAGAGACCCAGTACTTC.

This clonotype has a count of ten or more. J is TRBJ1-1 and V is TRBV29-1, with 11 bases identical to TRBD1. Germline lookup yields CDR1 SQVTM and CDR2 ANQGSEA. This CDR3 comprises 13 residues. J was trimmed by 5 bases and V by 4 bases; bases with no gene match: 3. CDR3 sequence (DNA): TGCAGCGTTGTCGGGACAGGGGGAACTGAAGCTTTCTTT. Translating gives CSVVGTGGTEAFF.

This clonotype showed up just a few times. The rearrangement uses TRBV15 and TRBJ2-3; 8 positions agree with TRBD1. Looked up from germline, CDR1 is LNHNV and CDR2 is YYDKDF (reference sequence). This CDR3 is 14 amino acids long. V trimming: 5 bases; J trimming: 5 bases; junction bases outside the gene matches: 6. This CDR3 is CATSGTGEIDTQYF. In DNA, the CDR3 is TGTGCCACCAGCGGGACAGGAGAGATAGATACGCAGTATTTT.

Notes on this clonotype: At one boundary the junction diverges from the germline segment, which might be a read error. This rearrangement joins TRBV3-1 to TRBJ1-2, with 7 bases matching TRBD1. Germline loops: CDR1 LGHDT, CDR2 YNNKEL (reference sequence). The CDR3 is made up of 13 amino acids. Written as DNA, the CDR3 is TGTGCCAGCAGGTTGGGACAGAGTTATGGCGACACCTTC. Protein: CASRLGQSYGDTF.

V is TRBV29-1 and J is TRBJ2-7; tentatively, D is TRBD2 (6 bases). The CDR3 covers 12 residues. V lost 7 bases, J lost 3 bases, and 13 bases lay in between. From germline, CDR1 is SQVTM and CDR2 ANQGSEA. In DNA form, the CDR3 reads TGCAGCGGTGGCGGGGACGGCTACGAGCAGTACTTC. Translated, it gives CSGGGDGYEQYF.

CDR3 amino acids: CASSVRTEATGELFF. The DNA of the CDR3 is TGTGCCAGCAGTGTGAGGACAGAGGCCACCGGGGAGCTGTTTTTT. The chain employs TRBV6-1 and TRBJ2-2, with D tentatively TRBD1 (6 bases). CDR3 length: 15 amino acids. Germline V CDR1 and CDR2: MNHNS, SASEGT. Trimming removed 4 bases from V and 4 bases from J, with 13 bases in between.

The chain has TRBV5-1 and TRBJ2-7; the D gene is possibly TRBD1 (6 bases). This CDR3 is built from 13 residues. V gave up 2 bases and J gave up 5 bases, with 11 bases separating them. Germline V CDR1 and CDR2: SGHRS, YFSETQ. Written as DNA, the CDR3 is TGCGCCAGCAGCTTTGCCAGGGGAAACGAGCAGTACTTC. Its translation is CASSFARGNEQYF.

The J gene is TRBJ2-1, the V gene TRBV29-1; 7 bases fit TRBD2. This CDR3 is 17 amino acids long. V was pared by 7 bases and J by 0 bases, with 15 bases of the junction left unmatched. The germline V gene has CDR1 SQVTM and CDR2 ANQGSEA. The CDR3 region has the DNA TGCAGCGCCTACTGGCTAGCGGAGGGGAGCTCCTACAATGAGCAGTTCTTC. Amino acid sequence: CSAYWLAEGSSYNEQFF.

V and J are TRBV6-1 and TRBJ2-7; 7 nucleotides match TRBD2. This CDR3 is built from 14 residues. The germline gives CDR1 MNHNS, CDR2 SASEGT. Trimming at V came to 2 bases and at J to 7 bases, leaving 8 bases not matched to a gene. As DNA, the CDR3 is TGTGCCAGCAGTGAACCAGCGGGGAAGGGGGAGCAGTACTTC. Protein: CASSEPAGKGEQYF.

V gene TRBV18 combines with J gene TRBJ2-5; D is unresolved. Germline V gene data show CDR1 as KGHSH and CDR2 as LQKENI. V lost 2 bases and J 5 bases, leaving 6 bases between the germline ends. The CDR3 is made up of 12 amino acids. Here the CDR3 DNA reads TGTGCCAGCTCACCAGGGTCCGAGACCCAGTACTTC. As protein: CASSPGSETQYF.

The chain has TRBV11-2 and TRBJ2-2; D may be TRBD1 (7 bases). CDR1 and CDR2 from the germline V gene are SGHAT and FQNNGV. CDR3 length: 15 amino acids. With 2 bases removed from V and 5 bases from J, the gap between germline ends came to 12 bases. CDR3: CASSLSAGGTGELFF. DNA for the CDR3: TGTGCCAGCAGCTTATCCGCAGGGGGGACCGGGGAGCTGTTTTTT.

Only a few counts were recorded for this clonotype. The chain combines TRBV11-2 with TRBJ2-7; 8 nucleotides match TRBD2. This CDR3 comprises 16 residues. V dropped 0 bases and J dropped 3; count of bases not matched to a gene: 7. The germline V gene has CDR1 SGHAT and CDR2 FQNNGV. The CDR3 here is CASSLETSGDLYEQYF. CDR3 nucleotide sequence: TGTGCCAGCAGCTTAGAAACTAGCGGAGACCTCTACGAGCAGTACTTC.

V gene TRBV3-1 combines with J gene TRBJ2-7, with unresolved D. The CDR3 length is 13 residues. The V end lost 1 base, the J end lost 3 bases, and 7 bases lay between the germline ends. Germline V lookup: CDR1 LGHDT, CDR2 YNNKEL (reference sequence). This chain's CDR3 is CASSQALGYEQYF. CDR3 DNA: TGTGCCAGCAGCCAAGCTTTGGGCTACGAGCAGTACTTC.

In nucleotides, the CDR3 is TGCAGTGCTAGAGTGATCCCCCGTAGCGGAGGGAGACCAGATACGCAGTATTTT. It encodes CSARVIPRSGGRPDTQYF. This chain connects TRBV20-1 to TRBJ2-3, with D possibly TRBD2 on 6 matching bases. CDR1 DFQATT and CDR2 SNEGSKA come from the germline V gene (reference sequence). CDR3 length: 18 residues. Trimming removed 1 base from V and 4 bases from J, with 24 bases in between.

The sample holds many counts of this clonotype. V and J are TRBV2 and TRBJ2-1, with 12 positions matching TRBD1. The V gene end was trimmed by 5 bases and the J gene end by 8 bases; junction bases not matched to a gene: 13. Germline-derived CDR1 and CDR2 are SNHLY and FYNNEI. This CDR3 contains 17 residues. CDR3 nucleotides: TGTGCCAGCAGTTTCACCCCGGGACAGGGGGCTCCGGATGAGCAGTTCTTC. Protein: CASSFTPGQGAPDEQFF.

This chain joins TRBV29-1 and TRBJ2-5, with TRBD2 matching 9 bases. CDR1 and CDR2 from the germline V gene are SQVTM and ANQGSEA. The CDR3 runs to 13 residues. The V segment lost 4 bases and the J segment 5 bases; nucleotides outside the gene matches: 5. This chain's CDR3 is CSVVTAGGETQYF. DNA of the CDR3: TGCAGCGTTGTTACCGCGGGAGGGGAGACCCAGTACTTC. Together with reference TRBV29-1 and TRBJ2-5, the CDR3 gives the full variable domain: SAVISQKPSRDICQRGTSLTIQCQVDSQVTMMFWYRQQPGQSLTLIATANQGSEATYESGFVIDKFPISRPNLTFSTLTVSNMSPEDSSIYLCSVVTAGGETQYFGPGTRLLVL.

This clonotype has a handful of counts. CDR3 protein: CASSTGFGNIQYF. The CDR3 DNA sequence: TGTGCCAGCAGTACAGGGTTTGGAAACATTCAGTACTTC. V is TRBV28 and J is TRBJ2-4; D possibly corresponds to TRBD1 (6 bases). Germline CDR1 is MDHEN and CDR2 is SYDVKM. This CDR3 region has 13 residues. Trimming stripped 5 bases from V and 6 bases from J, with 11 bases between.

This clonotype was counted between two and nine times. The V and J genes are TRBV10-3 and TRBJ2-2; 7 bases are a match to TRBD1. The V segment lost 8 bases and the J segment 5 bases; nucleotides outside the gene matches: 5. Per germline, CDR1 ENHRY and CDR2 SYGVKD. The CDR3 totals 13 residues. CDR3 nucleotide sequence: TGTGCCATCCCCACAGGGGCGACCGGGGAGCTGTTTTTT. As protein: CAIPTGATGELFF.